The clone carrying this T cell receptor (beta chain) was counted between two and nine times. This sample stems from a study of blood T cell repertoires in COVID-19. Turning to the study itself: From T cells, B-cell-depleted T cells, or PBMCs came the material, which was cDNA or gDNA.

Using immunoSEQ multiplex PCR, the repertoire was profiled, and TCRdb retains in-frame clones only, with some absent. The sample gives roughly 180,000 clones, approximately 85% of which show up once; under 8% is in the top ten. Germline V gene lookup returns CDR1 SGHAT and CDR2 FQNNGV. This CDR3 contains 18 residues. Trimming removed 6 bases from V and 0 bases from J; junction bases left unmatched: 10. Those who participated ranged in age from about 18 to 95 years and resided in about two dozen US areas. Sequences were obtained from PBMCs or T cells enriched from blood (not recorded which). The TCR sequence derives from a man in his forties or fifties who had recovered from COVID-19. This chain uses TRBV11-2 with TRBJ2-6; 8 bases agree with TRBD1. CDR3 region: CASSHYRGASSGANVLTF. In nucleotides, the CDR3 is TGTGCCAGCAGTCATTACAGGGGGGCGAGCTCTGGGGCCAACGTCCTGACTTTC. Full variable domain (outside the CDR3, taken from reference TRBV11-2 and TRBJ2-6): EAGVAQSPRYKIIEKRQSVAFWCNPISGHATLYWYQQILGQGPKLLIQFQNNGVVDDSQLPKDRFSAERLKGVDSTLKIQPAKLEDSAVYLCASSHYRGASSGANVLTFGAGSRLTVL.